One sample yielded the 9 T cell receptor beta chains listed below, sequenced in a study of T cell responses to AZD1222 COVID-19 vaccine (dated by TCRdb to about 2021). To prepare the library, the immunoSEQ multiplex PCR assay was applied. TCRdb obtained this table from immuneACCESS and retained in-frame rearrangements with V and J assigned. These tables miss some clones; where compared with another copy, unresolved V genes account for less than half of the shortfall, and the remainder is unexplained. A total of hundreds of thousands of clones appear in this sample, 85% to 95% of them only once. Less than 1.2% of the sample comes from the top ten. What this sample's time point label stands for: baseline before first vaccination. The treatment or condition label of this sample denotes: meningococcal conjugate vaccine given as trial control. Sequencing used peripheral blood, obtained on day 0 of MenACWY control vaccination. The receptor source for this set is an adult in good health.

The V and J genes are TRBV7-8 and TRBJ1-5; 10 bases are shared with TRBD1. The V and J ends lost 5 bases and 3 bases, in that order; junction bases with no gene match: 7. The CDR3 has 16 residues. CDR1 and CDR2 (germline): SGHVS, FQNEAQ. In nucleotides, the CDR3 is TGTGCCAGCAGCCTAGGGGACAGGGGCATCAATCAGCCCCAGCATTTT. Translated, it gives CASSLGDRGINQPQHF.

As to this clone: Other DNA sequences from this sample encode an identical CDR3 as well. The V and J genes are TRBV3-1 (or the pseudogene TRBV3-2) and TRBJ1-2; unclear D gene. From germline, CDR1 is LGHDT and CDR2 YNNKEL (reference sequence). This CDR3 region has 12 residues. Trimming took off 0 bases at V and 8 bases at J, with 7 bases between the two ends. The CDR3 DNA follows: TGTGCCAGCAGCCAAGAACGTGGGGGCTACACCTTC. This gives the protein CASSQERGGYTF.

This clone was detected only once. The V and J genes are TRBV27 and TRBJ2-2; TRBD1 aligns across 11 bases. The CDR3 extends over 15 amino acids. CDR1 is MNHEY, CDR2 SMNVEV, per germline (reference sequence). The J segment lost 7 bases and the V segment lost 8 bases, leaving 9 bases of the junction unmatched. This chain's CDR3 is CASWTGGGHGGELFF. In DNA, the CDR3 is TGTGCCAGCTGGACAGGGGGCGGTCATGGCGGGGAGCTGTTTTTT.

The rearrangement uses TRBV7-3 and TRBJ1-1; 7 nucleotides align to TRBD1. CDR3 length: 14 residues. Looked up from germline, CDR1 is SGHTA and CDR2 is FQGTGA. The J segment lost 1 base and the V segment lost 5 bases, leaving 4 bases of the junction unmatched. The CDR3 sequence is CASSATGRNTEAFF. The DNA for the CDR3 is TGTGCCAGCAGCGCGACAGGGAGGAACACTGAAGCTTTCTTT.

The genes are TRBV5-6 and TRBJ2-5; TRBD1 is a possible D gene (5 bases). The CDR3 totals 14 residues. Germline assignment: CDR1 SGHDT and CDR2 YYEEEE. V was clipped by 4 bases and J by 7 bases, with 17 bases between them. CDR3 loop: CASSTDPQGLTQYF. CDR3 sequence (DNA): TGTGCCAGCAGCACGGACCCTCAGGGTCTGACCCAGTACTTC. Based on the CDR3 plus reference TRBV5-6 and TRBJ2-5, the full variable domain is DAGVTQSPTHLIKTRGQQVTLRCSPKSGHDTVSWYQQALGQGPQFIFQYYEEEERQRGNFPDRFSGHQFPNYSSELNVNALLLGDSALYLCASSTDPQGLTQYFGPGTRLLVL.

The chain links TRBV14 to TRBJ1-2, with D maybe TRBD1 (5 bases). The CDR3 runs 17 residues. V lost 0 bases and J lost 7, with 21 bases in between. Germline-derived CDR1 and CDR2 are SGHDN and FVKESK. The CDR3 loop reads CASSQDLMWGGSVGYTF. The DNA for the CDR3 is TGTGCCAGCAGCCAAGATCTAATGTGGGGGGGTTCGGTTGGCTACACCTTC.

The chain combines TRBV7-9 with TRBJ2-2; no definite D call. The germline V gene encodes CDR1 SEHNR and CDR2 FQNEAQ (reference sequence). Trimming took off 4 bases at V and 0 bases at J, with 12 bases between the two ends. There are 16 residues in the CDR3. The CDR3 protein is CASSSGMGPNTGELFF. The CDR3 coding sequence is TGTGCCAGCAGCTCAGGAATGGGCCCGAACACCGGGGAGCTGTTTTTT.

The V call is TRBV19, the J call TRBJ1-1; D ambiguous. V shed 7 bases and J shed 2 bases, with 8 bases lying between them. Germline CDR1 and CDR2: LNHDA and SQIVND (reference sequence). The CDR3 runs to 12 residues. DNA of the CDR3: TGTGCCAGTAACCACGGTAACACTGAAGCTTTCTTT. It encodes CASNHGNTEAFF. Based on the CDR3 plus reference TRBV19 and TRBJ1-1, the full variable domain is DGGITQSPKYLFRKEGQNVTLSCEQNLNHDAMYWYRQDPGQGLRLIYYSQIVNDFQKGDIAEGYSVSREKKESFPLTVTSAQKNPTAFYLCASNHGNTEAFFGQGTRLTVV.

The rearrangement links TRBV6-5 to TRBJ1-1, with D hard to call. This CDR3 is built from 10 residues. Germline values: CDR1 MNHEY, CDR2 SVGAGI. The V end was cut by 7 bases, the J end by 8 bases, with 8 bases between. The CDR3: CASTLVEAFF. CDR3 bases: TGTGCCAGCACCCTGGTGGAAGCTTTCTTT.